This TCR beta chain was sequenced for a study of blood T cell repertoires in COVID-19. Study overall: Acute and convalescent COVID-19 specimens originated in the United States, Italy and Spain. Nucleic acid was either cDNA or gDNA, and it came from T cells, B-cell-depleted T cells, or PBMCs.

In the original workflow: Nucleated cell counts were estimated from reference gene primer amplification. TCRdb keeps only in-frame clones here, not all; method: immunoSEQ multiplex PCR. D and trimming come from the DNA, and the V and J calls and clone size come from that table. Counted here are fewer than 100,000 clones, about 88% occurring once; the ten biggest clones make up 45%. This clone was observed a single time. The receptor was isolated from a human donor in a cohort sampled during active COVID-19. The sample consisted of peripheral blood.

The CDR3 reads CASSFEGSVSGEQYF. The CDR3 DNA sequence: TGTGCCAGCAGCTTTGAAGGGTCGGTTAGCGGCGAGCAGTACTTC. V gene TRBV11-2 combines with J gene TRBJ2-7; D perhaps matches TRBD2 (6 bases). Between the trimmed V and J ends, which lost 3 bases and 6 bases, there was a span of 18 bases. The CDR3 contains 15 residues. Germline lookup yields CDR1 SGHAT and CDR2 FQNNGV.